This passage covers 6 T cell receptor beta chains from one sample sequenced in a study of blood T cell repertoires in COVID-19. The method was immunoSEQ multiplex PCR; TCRdb's version includes in-frame clones alone and lacks a portion of them. The sample has fewer than 400,000 clones; more than 70% are singletons. The sequenced sample consisted of peripheral blood. These receptors were taken from a man aged 30 to 45 with active or convalescent COVID-19.

The chain carries TRBV19 and TRBJ1-1; D is possibly TRBD1 (6 bases). This CDR3 contains 16 residues. Germline-derived CDR1 and CDR2 are LNHDA and SQIVND (reference sequence). Trimming removed 1 base at V and 12 bases at J, with 24 bases between. The chain's CDR3 is CASSIGTAGVGEKTFF. Here the CDR3 DNA reads TGTGCCAGTAGTATAGGGACAGCAGGGGTGGGGGAAAAAACTTTCTTT.

V usage is TRBV28 and J usage is TRBJ1-2; 8 nucleotides agree with TRBD1. Germline CDR1 MDHEN, CDR2 SYDVKM. This CDR3 has 14 amino acids. V dropped 4 bases and J dropped 5; count of bases not matched to a gene: 6. The CDR3 bases are TGTGCCAGCAGTTATGACAGGGGACCGTATGGCTACACCTTC. Translating gives CASSYDRGPYGYTF.

CDR3 loop: CASSSRRGGSNQPQHF. In nucleotides, the CDR3 is TGTGCCAGCAGCTCACGACGAGGGGGTAGCAATCAGCCCCAGCATTTT. The V and J genes are TRBV7-2 and TRBJ1-5; D possibly corresponds to TRBD1 (6 bases). With 4 bases removed from V and 0 bases from J, the gap between germline ends came to 13 bases. The CDR3 has 16 amino acids. CDR1 is SGHTA, CDR2 FQGNSA, per germline. Variable domain in full (rest from reference TRBV7-2 and TRBJ1-5): GAGVSQSPSNKVTEKGKDVELRCDPISGHTALYWYRQSLGQGLEFLIYFQGNSAPDKSGLPSDRFSAERTGGSVSTLTIQRTQQEDSAVYLCASSSRRGGSNQPQHFGDGTRLSIL.

The V gene is TRBV5-1, the J gene TRBJ2-1; D gene ambiguous. CDR3 length: 13 residues. The V end was cut by 0 bases, the J end by 1 base, with 2 bases between. CDR1 and CDR2 from the germline V gene are SGHRS and YFSETQ. CDR3: CASSLVSYNEQFF. CDR3 sequence (DNA): TGCGCCAGCAGCTTGGTATCCTACAATGAGCAGTTCTTC.

The chain has TRBV24-1 and TRBJ1-1; the D is unclear. Germline loops: CDR1 KGHDR, CDR2 SFDVKD. Trimming took 3 bases from V and 1 from J, leaving 8 bases between them. This CDR3 has 14 residues. The CDR3 nucleotides are TGTGCCACCAGTGATAACACAGCGAACACTGAAGCTTTCTTT. Encoded protein: CATSDNTANTEAFF.

V and J are TRBV7-6 and TRBJ2-2; 8 bases map to TRBD1. Germline V gene sequence: CDR1 SGHVS, CDR2 FNYEAQ. The CDR3 contains 17 residues. The V gene end was trimmed by 6 bases and the J gene end by 4 bases; junction bases not matched to a gene: 13. CDR3: CASSSETGAAITGELFF. In DNA, the CDR3 is TGTGCCAGCAGTTCCGAGACAGGGGCCGCTATCACCGGGGAGCTGTTTTTT. The full variable domain, in which reference TRBV7-6 and TRBJ2-2 provide the parts outside the CDR3, is GAGVSQSPRYKVTKRGQDVALRCDPISGHVSLYWYRQALGQGPEFLTYFNYEAQQDKSGLPNDRFSAERPEGSISTLTIQRTEQRDSAMYRCASSSETGAAITGELFFGEGSRLTVL.